The 12 T cell receptor beta chains listed next were all sequenced from one sample in a study of cytomegalovirus exposure and HLA in healthy donors. Primers for the PCR totalled 60 Vbeta and 13 Jbeta. The data were produced by immunoSEQ multiplex PCR, yet TCRdb's version contains in-frame clones alone and is incomplete. The sample lists 110,000 to 150,000 clones, roughly 79% seen once, with 1.7% in the top ten. Source material: PBMCs. These receptors all stem from a woman under 40 in good health and CMV-seronegative.

The genes are TRBV2 and TRBJ1-4, with 7 bases that match TRBD1. The CDR3 consists of 15 residues. Germline loops: CDR1 SNHLY, CDR2 FYNNEI. V was pared by 5 bases and J by 8 bases, with 11 bases of the junction left unmatched. CDR3 sequence reads: CASSPARTGTEKLFF. CDR3 nucleotides: TGTGCCAGCAGTCCAGCACGGACAGGTACCGAAAAACTGTTTTTT.

This sequence joins TRBV5-4 and TRBJ2-7; 8 nucleotides align to TRBD1. Per germline, CDR1 SGHNT and CDR2 YYREEE (reference sequence). Trimming cost V 0 bases and J 0 bases; bases outside gene matches: 8. The CDR3 loop spans 17 amino acids. This CDR3 is CASSLGTGFGDSYEQYF. CDR3 in DNA: TGTGCCAGCAGCTTGGGGACAGGGTTTGGGGACTCCTACGAGCAGTACTTC.

This clone was observed a few times. The germline gene is not matched at one end of the junction; a read error may be the cause. This chain joins TRBV4-1 and TRBJ1-1; 8 positions agree with TRBD1. Per the germline V gene, CDR1 is MGHRA and CDR2 is YSYEKL. The CDR3 totals 12 residues. The CDR3 DNA reads TGTGCCAGCAGCCAACTGGACAGGGTAGCTTTCTTT. Its protein product is CASSQLDRVAFF.

This chain joins TRBV30 and TRBJ1-1; no reliable D call. Trimming removed 1 base from V and 0 bases from J, with 3 bases in between. The germline V gene encodes CDR1 GTSNPN and CDR2 SVGIG (reference sequence). CDR3 length: 12 residues. The CDR3 is CAWSGVNTEAFF. DNA of the CDR3: TGTGCCTGGAGTGGAGTGAACACTGAAGCTTTCTTT.

This clone showed up just once. This chain links TRBV6-1 with TRBJ1-2; possible D gene TRBD1, 6 bases. The germline V and J ends were trimmed by 6 bases and 3 bases, with 11 bases remaining between them. The CDR3 extends over 13 amino acids. Germline values: CDR1 MNHNS, CDR2 SASEGT. The DNA of the CDR3 is TGTGCCAGCAGCGAGGGACAATACTATGGCTACACCTTC. Amino acids: CASSEGQYYGYTF.

The chain joins TRBV7-6 to TRBJ2-3, with TRBD2 matching 8 bases. The V gene's germline CDR1 is SGHVS and CDR2 FNYEAQ. V shed 3 bases and J 5 bases; nucleotides not matched to a gene: 10. This CDR3 has 16 amino acids. CDR3 nucleotide sequence: TGTGCCAGCAGCTTTAGCGGGGCACCGTTGGGAGATACGCAGTATTTT. This encodes CASSFSGAPLGDTQYF.

The V gene is TRBV29-1, the J gene TRBJ2-1; no definite D call. The V end was cut by 3 bases, the J end by 2 bases, with 11 bases between. The V gene's germline CDR1 is SQVTM and CDR2 ANQGSEA. The CDR3 has 14 residues. CDR3 coding DNA: TGCAGCGTTGAGGGTTTGACTCCCTACAATGAGCAGTTCTTC. It codes for CSVEGLTPYNEQFF.

The chain couples TRBV9 to TRBJ2-3; a weak D match, TRBD1 (6 bases). This CDR3 has 16 amino acids. Germline V gene data show CDR1 as SGDLS and CDR2 as YYNGEE. V was clipped by 2 bases and J by 0 bases, with 13 bases between them. CDR3 DNA sequence: TGTGCCAGCAGCGTGGTGGGGACAACGAGCACAGATACGCAGTATTTT. Its translation: CASSVVGTTSTDTQYF.

The chain recombines TRBV5-1 with TRBJ1-1; 8 bases align to TRBD1. Germline trimming cut 4 bases from V and 11 bases from J; bases unmatched to any gene: 13. Germline V lookup: CDR1 SGHRS, CDR2 YFSETQ. This CDR3 region has 14 residues. In DNA form, the CDR3 reads TGCGCCAGCAGCCCGACCCGGACAGGGTATGATGCTTTCTTT. Translating it yields CASSPTRTGYDAFF.

The V call is TRBV4-2, the J call TRBJ1-5; 8 bases agree with TRBD1. The trim removed 5 bases at V and 2 bases at J, leaving 14 bases unmatched. The CDR3 loop spans 18 amino acids. The germline V gene has CDR1 LGHNA and CDR2 YNFKEQ. CDR3 protein: CASSFSGTGRDRNQPQHF. In DNA, the CDR3 is TGTGCCAGCAGCTTCTCCGGGACAGGAAGGGATCGCAATCAGCCCCAGCATTTT.

The chain couples TRBV5-1 to TRBJ1-1, with 7 bases identical to TRBD1. This CDR3 has 15 residues. The germline gives CDR1 SGHRS, CDR2 YFSETQ. The trim removed 0 bases at V and 2 bases at J, leaving 4 bases unmatched. The CDR3 reads CASSLGDSHNTEAFF. CDR3 coding DNA: TGCGCCAGCAGCTTGGGGGACAGCCATAACACTGAAGCTTTCTTT.

This clone has more than one count but fewer than ten. This chain joins TRBV5-1 and TRBJ2-7; TRBD2 aligns across 11 bases. With 6 bases clipped from V and 5 bases from J, the junction kept 7 bases outside the gene matches. From germline, CDR1 is SGHRS and CDR2 YFSETQ. This CDR3 is 14 amino acids long. The CDR3 DNA reads TGCGCCAGCACGCTTAGCGGGGGGGCCGACGAGCAGTACTTC. Its translation is CASTLSGGADEQYF. Together with reference TRBV5-1 and TRBJ2-7, the CDR3 gives the full variable domain: KAGVTQTPRYLIKTRGQQVTLSCSPISGHRSVSWYQQTPGQGLQFLFEYFSETQRNKGNFPGRFSGRQFSNSRSEMNVSTLELGDSALYLCASTLSGGADEQYFGPGTRLTVT.